Below are 5 T cell receptor beta chains sequenced from a single sample in a study of blood T cell repertoires in COVID-19. The repertoire was sequenced with immunoSEQ multiplex PCR; TCRdb's copy has only in-frame clones and lacks some. The table records about 230,000 clones, 85% of them present only once. The sample was peripheral blood. These receptor sequences come from a man aged 50 to 59 with COVID-19, enrolled during active disease.

In its sample, this clone was seen once. The chain recombines TRBV3-1 (or the pseudogene TRBV3-2) with TRBJ1-5; possible D gene TRBD1, 6 bases. Germline V lookup: CDR1 LGHDT, CDR2 YNNKEL (reference sequence). This CDR3 is 13 amino acids long. V lost 5 bases and J lost 7, with 12 bases in between. The DNA for the CDR3 is TGTGCCAGCAGCTGGGGGCCAGCCCAGCCCCAGCATTTT. Translation gives CASSWGPAQPQHF.

This clone was recorded a few times. The chain joins TRBV7-6 to TRBJ1-6; perhaps TRBD1 as D (5 bases). V gave up 3 bases and J gave up 7 bases, with 16 bases separating them. From germline, CDR1 is SGHVS and CDR2 FNYEAQ. CDR3 size: 16 residues. The CDR3 sequence is CASSLQGSPLNSPLHF. The DNA for the CDR3 is TGTGCCAGCAGCTTGCAGGGTTCCCCTCTCAATTCACCCCTCCACTTT.

Regarding this clone: Other DNA sequences in the same sample also yield this CDR3. The chain is built from TRBV9 and TRBJ1-6; 8 bases line up with TRBD1. V was clipped by 3 bases and J by 7 bases; unmatched bases: 6. Germline assignment: CDR1 SGDLS and CDR2 YYNGEE. The CDR3 runs 15 residues. The CDR3 here is CASSAGQGGNSPLHF. CDR3 in DNA: TGTGCCAGCAGCGCCGGACAGGGCGGGAATTCACCCCTCCACTTT. Full variable domain (missing parts from reference TRBV9 and TRBJ1-6): DSGVTQTPKHLITATGQRVTLRCSPRSGDLSVYWYQQSLDQGLQFLIQYYNGEERAKGNILERFSAQQFPDLHSELNLSSLELGDSALYFCASSAGQGGNSPLHFGNGTRLTVT.

The CDR3 is CASERGGPYGYTF. CDR3 nucleotide sequence: TGTGCCAGCGAAAGGGGGGGCCCCTATGGCTACACCTTC. V and J are TRBV7-2 and TRBJ1-2; D is perhaps TRBD1 (6 bases). V was pared by 8 bases and J by 4 bases, with 14 bases between. The length of the CDR3 is 13 residues. The germline V gene has CDR1 SGHTA and CDR2 FQGNSA.

The chain combines TRBV28 with TRBJ1-1; 7 nucleotides line up with TRBD1. This CDR3 is built from 15 residues. V shed 2 bases and J 1 base; nucleotides not matched to a gene: 4. Germline V gene lookup returns CDR1 MDHEN and CDR2 SYDVKM. The CDR3 nucleotides read TGTGCCAGCAGTTTAAGGGGGCAGGCGAACACTGAAGCTTTCTTT. Its protein product is CASSLRGQANTEAFF.